These T cell receptor beta chains were read from a single sample in a study of OX40 agonist ivuxolimab in advanced cancers. The assay was immunoSEQ multiplex PCR, and TCRdb's table has in-frame clones only and misses some. The data show around 95,000 clones, just over 90% seen once. The source material was CD4+ or CD8+ T cells sorted from blood, sampled in a trial of the OX40 agonist ivuxolimab. All receptors come from an adult with an advanced solid tumor such as melanoma, head and neck, liver or kidney cancer. The CDR3 runs from the conserved cysteine through the conserved F or W. The D gene is left open where the match is weak. Clone size is not always given. Where it is, it says once, few, many or a class for expanded clones.

v_gene,j_gene,abundance,d_gene,CDR3nt,CDR3aa
TRBV5-1,TRBJ2-7,-,TRBD1,TGCGCCAGCAGCTTCGGGACAGGATCGCGAGAGCAGTACTTC,CASSFGTGSREQYF
TRBV6-5,TRBJ2-2,-,TRBD2,TGTGCCAGCGCTAGCCCGGGGGGGGCCACCGGGGAGCTGTTTTTT,CASASPGGATGELFF
TRBV5-4,TRBJ1-4,-,-,TGTGCCAGCAGCTTGGGGGGTCCTGCAACTAATGAAAAACTGTTTTTT,CASSLGGPATNEKLFF
TRBV30,TRBJ2-1,-,TRBD2,TGTGCCTTCACCGGGACTAGCGGTTACAATGAGCAGTTCTTC,CAFTGTSGYNEQFF
TRBV11-2,TRBJ2-7,-,TRBD1,TGTGCCAGCAGCTTAGCCCTAACCAGGGGGCAGGACGAGCAGTACTTC,CASSLALTRGQDEQYF
TRBV9,TRBJ2-7,once,-,TGTGCCAGCAGCGACAAGGGGACCATCTACGAGCAGTACTTC,CASSDKGTIYEQYF
TRBV5-1,TRBJ2-7,-,TRBD1,TGCGCCAGCTCCCAGGACAGGGTTGGCGAGCAGTACTTC,CASSQDRVGEQYF
TRBV7-2,TRBJ2-5,-,TRBD1,TGTGCCAGCAGCTTGGGGGGGACAGGGAGTGCGGAGACCCAGTACTTC,CASSLGGTGSAETQYF
TRBV18,TRBJ2-1,-,TRBD2,TGTGCCAGCTCACCAGTGGGGAGGACTAGCGGGAGGTATGAGCAGTTCTTC,CASSPVGRTSGRYEQFF
TRBV4-1,TRBJ2-5,-,-,TGCGCCAGCAGCTCTCATGGGACCGTCCAAGAGACCCAGTACTTC,CASSSHGTVQETQYF
TRBV19,TRBJ2-1,-,-,TGTGCCAGTAGTATAGGGCAAAGCTCCTACAATGAGCAGTTCTTC,CASSIGQSSYNEQFF
TRBV2,TRBJ2-3,once,TRBD1,TGTGCCAGCAGTGTGACAGGGGGGATTGGCACAGATACGCAGTATTTT,CASSVTGGIGTDTQYF
TRBV9,TRBJ1-4,-,-,TGTGCCAGCAGCCGACAGTCAACTAATGAAAAACTGTTTTTT,CASSRQSTNEKLFF
TRBV27,TRBJ2-3,few,-,TGTGCCAGCAGTTTATTTAAGGGGGGCGGCACAGATACGCAGTATTTT,CASSLFKGGGTDTQYF
TRBV18,TRBJ1-5,-,-,TGTGCCAGCTCACCATTGGGACTGGGGGTCAATCAGCCCCAGCATTTT,CASSPLGLGVNQPQHF
TRBV5-1,TRBJ1-4,-,-,TGCGCCAGCAGCGACGGGCCGGAAAATGAAAAACTGTTTTTT,CASSDGPENEKLFF
TRBV6-5,TRBJ2-7,-,TRBD1,TGTGCCAGCAGAGACAGGGGTGGCTCCTACGAGCAGTACTTC,CASRDRGGSYEQYF
TRBV30,TRBJ2-1,-,-,TGTGCCTGGAGTGTACAGACTATCTACAATGAGCAGTTCTTC,CAWSVQTIYNEQFF
TRBV7-2,TRBJ2-3,-,TRBD2,TGTGCCAGCAGTCCAGCGGGAATCTCTAATACGCAGTATTTT,CASSPAGISNTQYF
TRBV9,TRBJ2-5,-,TRBD2,TGTGCCAGCCGGAGCGGAGCGGGAGGACAAGGGGAGACCCAGTACTTC,CASRSGAGGQGETQYF
TRBV28,TRBJ2-7,-,TRBD1,TGTGCCAGCAGTTCGACCGGACAGGGGGTCTACGAGCAGTACTTC,CASSSTGQGVYEQYF
TRBV10-1,TRBJ2-7,-,TRBD2,TGCGCCAGCAGTGAGCCAGCGGGGTCGCGCCCTACTAGGGACTACGAGCAGTACTTC,CASSEPAGSRPTRDYEQYF
TRBV30,TRBJ1-2,-,-,TGTGCCTGGAGTGTACTCGGTTCAGGGTATGGCTACACCTTC,CAWSVLGSGYGYTF
TRBV6-5,TRBJ2-3,once,-,TGTGCCAGCAGTACTCCGGGGGATACGCAGTATTTT,CASSTPGDTQYF
TRBV7-2,TRBJ2-4,-,-,TGTGCCAGCAGCTTAGCCAAAAACATTCAGTACTTC,CASSLAKNIQYF
TRBV12-5,TRBJ2-1,-,-,TGTGCTAGTGGTTTGATTTCGAGGAATGAGCAGTTCTTC,CASGLISRNEQFF
TRBV5-8,TRBJ1-3,-,-,TGTGCCAGCAGCGTATCCCTTGGAAACACCATATATTTT,CASSVSLGNTIYF
TRBV10-1,TRBJ2-3,-,-,TGCGCCAGCAGTGTGGACAGTTCTAGCACAGATACGCAGTATTTT,CASSVDSSSTDTQYF
TRBV19,TRBJ2-4,-,-,TGTGCCAGTAGTATTACAGCCCTAGCCAAAAACATTCAGTACTTC,CASSITALAKNIQYF
TRBV19,TRBJ1-5,-,TRBD1,TGTGCCAGTAGTATAGATCAAGGGACAGGGGATCAGCCCCAGCATTTT,CASSIDQGTGDQPQHF
TRBV23-1,TRBJ2-7,once,-,TGCGCCAGCAGTCAAGAATCCGGGACATCTAAGCAGTACTTC,CASSQESGTSKQYF
TRBV9,TRBJ2-1,-,-,TGTGCCAGCAGCGTAGCTACACGGAACAATGAGCAGTTCTTC,CASSVATRNNEQFF
TRBV5-1,TRBJ2-5,-,-,TGCGCCAGCAGCTTGGGGCAAGCCGAAGAGACCCAGTACTTC,CASSLGQAEETQYF
TRBV15,TRBJ2-7,-,-,TGTGCCACCAGCAGAGACAAAGGCTACGAGCAGTACTTC,CATSRDKGYEQYF
TRBV28,TRBJ2-1,-,-,TGTGCCAGCACAGGGAGATTCTATGAGCAGTTCTTC,CASTGRFYEQFF
TRBV7-8,TRBJ2-7,-,TRBD2,TGTGCCAGCAGCTACGGACTAGCAGCTCCTGTCGGGAAGTACTTC,CASSYGLAAPVGKYF
TRBV5-1,TRBJ1-4,-,-,TGCGCCAGCAGCTTTGACCCCACTAATGAAAAACTGTTTTTT,CASSFDPTNEKLFF
TRBV27,TRBJ1-1,-,TRBD1,TGTGCCAGCATACGACAGGGTTCCATGAACACTGAAGCTTTCTTT,CASIRQGSMNTEAFF
TRBV5-1,TRBJ2-1,-,TRBD2,TGCGCCAGCAGAAAGCTGGGACTAGCTGTCAATGAGCAGTTCTTC,CASRKLGLAVNEQFF
TRBV5-6,TRBJ1-4,-,-,TGTGCCAGCAGCTTACAGGCTGTGGGTGAAAAACTGTTTTTT,CASSLQAVGEKLFF